The source of this T cell receptor beta chain is a study of shared clonotypes between healthy human individuals. General study results and limits: Owing to a small donor count, the genetic and exposure-history diversity represented was limited.

A note on this clone: Its antigen is currently unknown.

V was clipped by 8 bases and J by 1 base, with 12 bases between them. CDR3 length: 14 residues. Germline lookup yields CDR1 SNHLY and CDR2 FYNNEI. The data were produced by immunoSEQ multiplex PCR, yet TCRdb's version contains in-frame clones alone and is incomplete. The sample has about 960,000 clones; approximately 76% are singletons. The sample consisted of memory CD4+ T cells sorted from blood. This sample's subset: CD45RA-negative fraction. The sequence derives from a man between 18 and 29 years old in good health. This chain links TRBV2 with TRBJ1-5; D not resolved. CDR3 DNA: TGTGCCAGCCAGAAACTTGGGAGCAATCAGCCCCAGCATTTT. Translation: CASQKLGSNQPQHF.